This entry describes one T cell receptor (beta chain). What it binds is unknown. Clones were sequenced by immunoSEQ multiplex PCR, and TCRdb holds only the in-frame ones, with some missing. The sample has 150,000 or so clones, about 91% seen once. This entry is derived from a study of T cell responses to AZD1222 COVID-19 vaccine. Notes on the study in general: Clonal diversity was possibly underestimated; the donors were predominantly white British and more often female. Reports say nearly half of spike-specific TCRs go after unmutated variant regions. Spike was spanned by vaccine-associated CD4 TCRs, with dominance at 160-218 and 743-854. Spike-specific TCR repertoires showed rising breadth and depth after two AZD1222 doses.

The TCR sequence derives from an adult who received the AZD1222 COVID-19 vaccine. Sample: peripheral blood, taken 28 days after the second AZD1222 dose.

The CDR3 protein is CASSAGTGVYNEQFF. For the CDR3, the DNA is TGTGCCAGCTCGGCAGGGACAGGGGTATACAATGAGCAGTTCTTC. The chain employs TRBV18 and TRBJ2-1; TRBD1 matches 10 bases. Germline V gene sequence: CDR1 KGHSH, CDR2 LQKENI. V was clipped by 6 bases and J by 4 bases; unmatched bases: 6. The CDR3 is 15 amino acids.